The 22 T cell receptor beta chains below were found in one sample sequenced in a study of shared clonotypes between healthy human individuals. Only in-frame clones appear in the TCRdb table, and some are missing; sequencing was by immunoSEQ multiplex PCR. The sample contains about 1.5 million clones, approximately 98% of which appear only once. Sequencing was carried out using naive CD4+ T cells sorted from blood. Sample subset: CD45RA+ positively selected. These receptors were obtained from a young man in good health.

This chain uses TRBV27 with TRBJ2-1; tentatively, D is TRBD2 (7 bases). The CDR3 totals 14 residues. V gave up 10 bases and J gave up 9 bases, with 22 bases separating them. Germline CDR1 is MNHEY and CDR2 is SMNVEV (reference sequence). CDR3 nucleotides: TGTGCCAAAGGGGGAGGGCCGAGGTTCAGTGAGCAGTTCTTC. Protein: CAKGGGPRFSEQFF.

In its sample, this clone was seen once. The chain carries TRBV5-1 and TRBJ2-7; D perhaps matches TRBD1 (6 bases). This CDR3 is built from 14 residues. V shed 1 base and J shed 6 bases, with 14 bases lying between them. Per germline, CDR1 SGHRS and CDR2 YFSETQ. In DNA form, the CDR3 reads TGCGCCAGCAGCTTGAAGGGACACCGGGGCGAGCAGTACTTC. This gives the protein CASSLKGHRGEQYF. Full variable domain (remainder filled in from reference TRBV5-1 and TRBJ2-7): KAGVTQTPRYLIKTRGQQVTLSCSPISGHRSVSWYQQTPGQGLQFLFEYFSETQRNKGNFPGRFSGRQFSNSRSEMNVSTLELGDSALYLCASSLKGHRGEQYFGPGTRLTVT.

The rearrangement links TRBV19 to TRBJ2-2; D is possibly TRBD2 (5 bases). There are 15 residues in the CDR3. CDR1 is LNHDA and CDR2 is SQIVND in the germline V gene (reference sequence). Trimming cost V 11 bases and J 8 bases, with 24 bases left between them. This CDR3 is CAASSGRSGRGELFF. The CDR3 DNA follows: TGTGCCGCTTCGAGTGGGAGAAGCGGCCGAGGGGAGCTGTTTTTT.

The chain combines TRBV25-1 with TRBJ2-3; D is possibly TRBD2 (5 bases). The germline V and J ends were trimmed by 6 bases and 6 bases, with 16 bases remaining between them. Germline CDR1 is MGHDK and CDR2 is SYGVNS. The CDR3 contains 14 residues. For the CDR3, the DNA is TGTGCCAGCAGCGCCCAACTAGTTACGGATACGCAGTATTTT. Protein sequence: CASSAQLVTDTQYF.

The chain couples TRBV28 to TRBJ1-1; D is uncertain. The CDR3 is 12 amino acids. V was shortened by 1 base and J by 11 bases, with 11 bases between the two germline ends. Per germline, CDR1 MDHEN and CDR2 SYDVKM. CDR3 loop: CASSLLRTQAFF. The CDR3 region has the DNA TGTGCCAGCAGTTTATTACGGACCCAGGCTTTCTTT.

V is TRBV29-1 and J is TRBJ2-5, with D possibly matching TRBD1 (6 bases). V was shortened by 4 bases and J by 4 bases, with 10 bases between the two germline ends. The CDR3 has 12 residues. Germline CDR1 reads SQVTM; CDR2 reads ANQGSEA. For the CDR3, the DNA is TGCAGCGTTGTACAGGGTGTAGAGACCCAGTACTTC. Translating gives CSVVQGVETQYF.

The V and J genes are TRBV28 and TRBJ2-3; TRBD2 is a possible D gene (6 bases). The CDR3 is made up of 14 amino acids. V dropped 3 bases and J dropped 6 bases, with 13 bases sitting between them. Germline V CDR1 and CDR2: MDHEN, SYDVKM. The CDR3: CASSFLSGGDTQYF. Here the CDR3 DNA reads TGTGCCAGCAGTTTTCTAAGCGGAGGGGATACGCAGTATTTT.

Of note for this clone: Additional DNA sequences in this sample encode the identical CDR3. The chain carries TRBV28 and TRBJ1-3; no definite D call. The CDR3 is made up of 14 amino acids. CDR1 is MDHEN and CDR2 is SYDVKM in the germline V gene. Trimming stripped 1 base from V and 0 bases from J, with 4 bases between. The CDR3 DNA follows: TGTGCCAGCAGTTTATCGGGCTCTGGAAACACCATATATTTT. Its protein product is CASSLSGSGNTIYF.

The rearrangement uses TRBV28 and TRBJ1-5; 7 nucleotides line up with TRBD1. V shed 6 bases and J 1 base; nucleotides not matched to a gene: 9. The germline gives CDR1 MDHEN, CDR2 SYDVKM. The CDR3 totals 16 residues. CDR3: CASSPSGGLSNQPQHF. The CDR3 DNA sequence: TGTGCCAGCAGCCCCTCAGGGGGGCTAAGCAATCAGCCCCAGCATTTT.

The V gene is TRBV10-3, the J gene TRBJ1-4; D is unresolved. This CDR3 is 12 amino acids long. The V gene's germline CDR1 is ENHRY and CDR2 SYGVKD. V gave up 4 bases and J gave up 3 bases, with 3 bases separating them. CDR3 nucleotide sequence: TGTGCCATCAGTGGTCCTAATGAAAAACTGTTTTTT. As protein: CAISGPNEKLFF.

With respect to this clone: This sample includes further DNA sequences coding for the same CDR3. This chain joins TRBV7-2 and TRBJ1-4, with a weak D call TRBD1 (6 bases). Germline assignment: CDR1 SGHTA and CDR2 FQGNSA. Trimming took off 5 bases at V and 4 bases at J, with 11 bases between the two ends. The CDR3 length is 14 residues. The CDR3 here is CASSLQGVNEKLFF. In DNA, the CDR3 is TGTGCCAGCAGCCTACAGGGCGTTAATGAAAAACTGTTTTTT. The full variable domain, rest sourced from reference TRBV7-2 and TRBJ1-4, is GAGVSQSPSNKVTEKGKDVELRCDPISGHTALYWYRQSLGQGLEFLIYFQGNSAPDKSGLPSDRFSAERTGGSVSTLTIQRTQQEDSAVYLCASSLQGVNEKLFFGSGTQLSVL.

The CDR3 nucleotides are TGTGCCAGCAGCGTAACGGTGGCTCCAAGCTCCTACAATGAGCAGTTCTTC. Translation: CASSVTVAPSSYNEQFF. The chain couples TRBV9 to TRBJ2-1; D ambiguous. This CDR3 is 17 amino acids long. Deletions cut 1 base from V and 0 bases from J, with 14 bases between. Germline V gene sequence: CDR1 SGDLS, CDR2 YYNGEE.

The J gene is TRBJ2-6, the V gene TRBV11-2, with 7 bases that match TRBD1. The germline V gene has CDR1 SGHAT and CDR2 FQNNGV. V lost 4 bases, J lost 0 bases, and 9 bases stayed unmatched. This CDR3 has 18 residues. For the CDR3, the DNA is TGTGCCAGCAGCTCCCGGGACAGCGAATTCTCTGGGGCCAACGTCCTGACTTTC. Protein sequence: CASSSRDSEFSGANVLTF.

The chain carries TRBV19 and TRBJ2-1; no clear D gene. Germline lookup yields CDR1 LNHDA and CDR2 SQIVND (reference sequence). Trimming took 3 bases from V and 3 from J, leaving 18 bases between them. The CDR3 extends over 17 amino acids. The DNA for the CDR3 is TGTGCCAGTAGTATTTTGTGGTCTCCTTCGCTCTACAATGAGCAGTTCTTC. It is translated as CASSILWSPSLYNEQFF.

This chain joins TRBV29-1 and TRBJ2-3, with no clear D. Germline values: CDR1 SQVTM, CDR2 ANQGSEA. The CDR3 spans 12 residues. Trimming stripped 4 bases from V and 2 bases from J, with 7 bases between. The CDR3: CSVARTTDTQYF. For the CDR3, the DNA is TGCAGCGTTGCCAGGACCACAGATACGCAGTATTTT.

The J gene is TRBJ1-2, the V gene TRBV5-1, with TRBD1 matching 8 bases. The length of the CDR3 is 14 residues. Germline loops: CDR1 SGHRS, CDR2 YFSETQ. With 4 bases clipped from V and 0 bases from J, the junction kept 2 bases outside the gene matches. The CDR3 is CASSRDRPNYGYTF. The CDR3, as DNA: TGCGCCAGCAGCCGGGACAGGCCTAACTATGGCTACACCTTC.

The chain joins TRBV11-3 to TRBJ2-2, with 10 bases matching TRBD1. CDR3 length equals 15 residues. V lost 3 bases to trimming and J lost 5 bases; unmatched junction nucleotides: 3. Per germline, CDR1 SGHNT and CDR2 YENEEA. CDR3 residues: CASSFRTGGTGELFF. CDR3 coding DNA: TGTGCCAGCAGCTTCCGGACAGGGGGGACCGGGGAGCTGTTTTTT.

Only one count was recorded for this clone. The chain joins TRBV11-2 to TRBJ2-3; 9 bases map to TRBD2. Germline CDR1 reads SGHAT; CDR2 reads FQNNGV. The CDR3 totals 14 residues. V was pared by 6 bases and J by 4 bases, with 5 bases of the junction left unmatched. DNA of the CDR3: TGTGCCAGCAGACGCTTAGCGGGGGCAGATACGCAGTATTTT. Translating gives CASRRLAGADTQYF.

CDR3 DNA sequence: TGTGCCAGCAGCTCACCAGCCAGCGGGGGTTCCTACGAGCAGTACTTC. This codes for CASSSPASGGSYEQYF. The V call is TRBV7-9, the J call TRBJ2-7, with 8 bases fitting TRBD2. The germline CDR1 and CDR2 sequences are SEHNR and FQNEAQ (reference sequence). The CDR3 is 16 residues long. The junction had 9 bases not matched to a gene; V was cut back by 4 bases and J by 1 base.

Comments on this clone: The DNA is left out, because the CDR3 cannot be placed on it with certainty; the CDR3 is given as TCRdb lists it. This chain links TRBV6-1 with TRBJ1-4. A total of 12 residues make up the CDR3, ends included. Per germline, CDR1 MNHNS and CDR2 SASEGT. This CDR3 reads CASILGNEKLFF.

This sequence joins TRBV28 and TRBJ2-7; tentatively, D is TRBD2 (5 bases). CDR1 MDHEN and CDR2 SYDVKM come from the germline V gene. CDR3 length equals 15 residues. Trimming pared 4 bases from V and 6 bases from J, leaving 19 bases between. The CDR3 sequence: CASSSLPGKWSEQYF. CDR3 nucleotide sequence: TGTGCCAGCAGTTCTTTGCCGGGAAAGTGGTCCGAGCAGTACTTC.

The genes are TRBV2 and TRBJ2-7; the match to TRBD2 covers 7 bases. V lost 2 bases and J lost 3; bases outside the gene matches: 7. In germline, CDR1 is SNHLY, CDR2 FYNNEI. The CDR3 length is 15 residues. CDR3 amino acids: CASSESSSGSYEQYF. In DNA, the CDR3 is TGTGCCAGCAGTGAATCGTCTAGCGGAAGCTACGAGCAGTACTTC.